The table lists the clone carrying this TCR beta chain with many counts. What it recognizes is unknown. Until they underwent thyroid surgery, no patient had received any treatment. The record originates from a study of metastatic and nonmetastatic thyroid tumors. Study-level information: Thyroid patients, malignant and benign, had repertoires compared across blood and tumor or nodule tissue. Whole-study findings and limits: Reports indicated that malignant thyroid tumors showed significantly higher TCR beta diversity than benign nodules did, in blood and tumor.

This CDR3 has 15 residues. Germline V gene lookup returns CDR1 PRHDT and CDR2 FYEKMQ (reference sequence). Trimming left V 4 bases short and J 1 base short, with 13 bases between. In the original analysis: Differences in CDR3 between clinicopathological groups were drawn on to build a classifier intended to discriminate distant-metastatic papillary thyroid cancer patients. TCRdb redid the clone calls on the PCR reads using MiXCR. These V and J calls derive from TCRdb rather than the authors' analysis. The sample comprises about 19,000 clones, approximately 17% of which are singletons, and about 18% rests with the top ten.

This chain joins TRBV13 and TRBJ1-1; the D is unclear. Material: blood. The TCR sequence derives from a male donor with papillary thyroid cancer or a benign thyroid nodule (not recorded which). Some clones in this sample may be carry-over from other donors' samples. The CDR3 protein is CASSSTDGENTEAFF. The CDR3 DNA is TGTGCCAGCAGCTCGACTGACGGGGAGAACACTGAAGCTTTCTTT.